The rows below give T cell receptor beta chains drawn from one sample of a study of breast tumors, draining lymph nodes, adjacent tissues. MiXCR, applied by TCRdb to the multiplex PCR reads, yields one record per CDR3 protein. This table holds several thousand distinct CDR3 sequences, about two fifths found once. Input material: tumor-adjacent breast tissue. The receptors derive from a female donor with breast cancer. Some clones in this sample may be carry-over from other donors' samples. The CDR3 runs from the conserved cysteine through the conserved F or W. The D gene is left open where the match is weak. Size is omitted from some rows. Given values are once, few, many or a class for expanded clones.

D gene	V gene	J gene	clone size	CDR3 protein	CDR3 DNA
.	TRBV6-5	TRBJ1-4	many	CASSYRQGGEKLFF	TGTGCCAGCAGTTATAGGCAGGGCGGCGAAAAACTGTTTTTT
.	TRBV4-2	TRBJ2-3	.	CASSQDGAGRGADTQYF	TGTGCCAGCAGCCAAGACGGGGCGGGAAGGGGGGCAGATACGCAGTATTTT
.	TRBV12-3/TRBV12-4	TRBJ1-4	.	CASNQGSTNEKLFF	TGTGCCAGCAACCAGGGGTCAACTAATGAAAAACTGTTTTTT
TRBD1	TRBV5-6	TRBJ1-6	.	CASSPGTGGSDSPLHF	TGTGCCAGCAGCCCAGGGACAGGGGGCTCGGATTCACCCCTCCACTTT
.	TRBV28	TRBJ2-4	.	CASRTSGRADIQYF	TGTGCCAGCAGAACCTCGGGCAGGGCCGACATTCAGTACTTC
.	TRBV2	TRBJ2-7	medium-sized	CASSSEAVGSHEQYF	TGTGCCAGCAGCTCTGAGGCGGTGGGGTCCCACGAGCAGTACTTC
TRBD1	TRBV9	TRBJ2-5	.	CASSAGTEETQYF	TGTGCCAGCAGCGCCGGGACAGAAGAGACCCAGTACTTC
.	TRBV6-1	TRBJ2-7	many	CASSYTLDPYEQYF	TGTGCCAGCAGTTATACACTTGACCCCTACGAGCAGTACTTC
.	TRBV28	TRBJ1-5	many	CASGQPQHF	TGTGCCAGCGGCCAGCCCCAGCATTTT
TRBD1	TRBV19	TRBJ2-5	many	CASSMNPGRGQETQYF	TGTGCCAGTAGTATGAATCCTGGCAGGGGGCAAGAGACCCAGTACTTC
.	TRBV5-8	TRBJ2-5	medium-sized	CASSFRTKETQYF	TGTGCCAGCAGCTTCAGGACTAAAGAGACCCAGTACTTC
TRBD1	TRBV7-9	TRBJ1-4	.	CASSAGTGRGEKLFF	TGTGCCAGCAGCGCCGGGACAGGGAGGGGTGAAAAACTGTTTTTT
.	TRBV20-1	TRBJ1-2	medium-sized	CSATLGGLYGYTF	TGCAGTGCTACCCTCGGGGGCTTGTATGGCTACACCTTC
TRBD2	TRBV7-2	TRBJ2-3	many	CASSLVASGGTDTQYF	TGTGCCAGCAGCTTAGTGGCTAGCGGGGGCACAGATACGCAGTATTTT
.	TRBV5-1	TRBJ1-1	many	CASSPGPSNTEAFF	TGCGCCAGCAGCCCTGGACCGTCGAACACTGAAGCTTTCTTT
TRBD2	TRBV7-2	TRBJ2-7	.	CASSLAGGASSYEQYF	TGTGCCAGCAGCTTAGCGGGAGGGGCAAGCTCCTACGAGCAGTACTTC
.	TRBV4-1	TRBJ2-7	medium-sized	CASSFQVETYEQYF	TGCGCCAGCAGCTTTCAGGTGGAGACCTACGAGCAGTACTTC
TRBD2	TRBV19	TRBJ2-1	.	CASSATSGNYNEQFF	TGTGCCAGTAGTGCCACTAGCGGCAACTACAATGAGCAGTTCTTC
TRBD1	TRBV18	TRBJ2-1	once	CATGDSNEQFF	TGTGCCACTGGGGACAGCAATGAGCAGTTCTTC
.	TRBV29-1	TRBJ2-3	medium-sized	CSVETGTDTQYF	TGCAGCGTTGAAACAGGGACAGATACGCAGTATTTT
.	TRBV7-9	TRBJ1-2	medium-sized	CASSLGGMGDYGYTF	TGTGCCAGCAGCTTAGGTGGAATGGGAGACTATGGCTACACCTTC
.	TRBV2	TRBJ2-2	medium-sized	CASSRGSGLTGELFF	TGTGCCAGCAGTCGAGGGTCGGGCCTTACCGGGGAGCTGTTTTTT
.	TRBV27	TRBJ2-1	.	CARKVGGGDEQFF	TGTGCCAGAAAGGTTGGCGGAGGGGATGAGCAGTTCTTC
.	TRBV12-3/TRBV12-4	TRBJ2-1	many	CASRIGGGGGSDIKQFF	TGTGCCAGCAGAATAGGAGGGGGGGGGGGATCAGATATCAAGCAGTTCTTC
TRBD1	TRBV6-5	TRBJ2-1	.	CASRDRPNEQFF	TGTGCCAGCAGGGACAGGCCCAATGAGCAGTTCTTC
TRBD1	TRBV24-1	TRBJ1-2	medium-sized	CATSDAGQVERYGYTF	TGTGCCACCAGTGACGCTGGACAGGTTGAACGCTATGGCTACACCTTC
.	TRBV11-1	TRBJ1-1	few	CASSPGDPSLMGTEAFF	TGTGCCAGCAGCCCCGGGGACCCCTCACTCATGGGCACTGAAGCTTTCTTT
TRBD1	TRBV29-1	TRBJ2-5	.	CSVRRGQETQYF	TGCAGCGTCCGCAGGGGGCAAGAGACCCAGTACTTC
.	TRBV28	TRBJ2-3	many	CASNPGAGRTDTQYF	TGTGCCAGCAACCCAGGGGCAGGACGCACAGATACGCAGTATTTT
TRBD2	TRBV7-3	TRBJ2-4	many	CASSPHSRSGRNIQYF	TGTGCCAGCAGCCCTCATAGTCGTAGCGGGAGAAACATTCAGTACTTC
.	TRBV5-8	TRBJ2-4	many	CASSLFIGPKNIQYF	TGTGCCAGCAGCTTGTTCATTGGGCCCAAAAACATTCAGTACTTC
TRBD2	TRBV4-2	TRBJ2-3	.	CASSPQTSGKDTQYF	TGTGCCAGCAGCCCCCAGACTAGCGGGAAAGATACGCAGTATTTT
.	TRBV5-8	TRBJ2-7	many	CASSARTASSYEQYF	TGTGCCAGCAGCGCTCGGACAGCCTCCTCCTACGAGCAGTACTTC
.	TRBV20-1	TRBJ2-1	medium-sized	CSASGELDRSSGEQFF	TGCAGTGCTAGTGGTGAACTAGATCGTAGCTCTGGTGAGCAGTTCTTC
.	TRBV2	TRBJ2-7	medium-sized	CASSGDGVYEQYF	TGTGCCAGCAGTGGAGACGGAGTCTACGAGCAGTACTTC
TRBD1	TRBV2	TRBJ1-6	many	CASSEGTGNSPLHF	TGTGCCAGCAGTGAAGGGACAGGGAATTCACCCCTCCACTTT
.	TRBV18	TRBJ1-6	many	CASSPTRDNNSPLHF	TGTGCCAGCTCACCGACCCGGGACAATAATTCACCCCTCCACTTT
TRBD1	TRBV11-3	TRBJ2-7	.	CASSGRTGGYEQYF	TGTGCCAGCAGCGGTAGGACAGGCGGATACGAGCAGTACTTC
.	TRBV2	TRBJ2-5	medium-sized	CATSSAQETQYF	TGTGCCACCTCTAGCGCACAAGAGACCCAGTACTTC
TRBD1	TRBV20-1	TRBJ1-5	medium-sized	CSARAGGNINQPQHF	TGCAGTGCTAGAGCAGGGGGGAACATCAATCAGCCCCAGCATTTT
.	TRBV20-1	TRBJ2-1	.	CSAPGFLSSYNEQFF	TGCAGTGCGCCCGGGTTCCTAAGCTCCTACAATGAGCAGTTCTTC
.	TRBV20-1	TRBJ1-4	medium-sized	CSALGGRMFF	TGCAGTGCTTTGGGGGGTAGAATGTTTTTT
.	TRBV20-1	TRBJ2-7	.	CSARGLHGYEQYF	TGCAGTGCTAGAGGTTTACACGGGTACGAGCAGTACTTC
.	TRBV7-2	TRBJ2-1	.	CASSSLTPSPYNEQFF	TGTGCCAGCAGCTCGCTAACGCCGTCCCCCTACAATGAGCAGTTCTTC
.	TRBV27	TRBJ1-5	many	CASSFVGGYSNQPQHF	TGTGCCAGCAGTTTCGTAGGGGGATATAGCAATCAGCCCCAGCATTTT
TRBD1	TRBV6-2/TRBV6-3	TRBJ1-5	.	CASSLPLDRVGPQHF	TGTGCCAGCAGCCTACCCCTAGACAGGGTTGGGCCCCAGCATTTT
.	TRBV7-3	TRBJ2-6	many	CASSSREPGANVLTF	TGTGCCAGCAGCTCCAGGGAGCCTGGGGCCAACGTCCTGACTTTC
.	TRBV9	TRBJ1-2	.	CASSTEAQASGYTF	TGTGCCAGCAGCACAGAGGCACAGGCCTCTGGCTACACCTTC
.	TRBV6-2/TRBV6-3	TRBJ2-3	many	CASSYSPTIGPSTDTQYF	TGTGCCAGCAGTTACTCGCCCACCATCGGCCCCAGCACAGATACGCAGTATTTT
.	TRBV28	TRBJ1-4	few	CASGSQAEKLFF	TGTGCCAGCGGTTCACAGGCGGAAAAACTGTTTTTT
.	TRBV6-5	TRBJ1-6	.	CASSHDSNSPLHF	TGTGCCAGCAGTCACGACAGTAATTCACCCCTCCACTTT